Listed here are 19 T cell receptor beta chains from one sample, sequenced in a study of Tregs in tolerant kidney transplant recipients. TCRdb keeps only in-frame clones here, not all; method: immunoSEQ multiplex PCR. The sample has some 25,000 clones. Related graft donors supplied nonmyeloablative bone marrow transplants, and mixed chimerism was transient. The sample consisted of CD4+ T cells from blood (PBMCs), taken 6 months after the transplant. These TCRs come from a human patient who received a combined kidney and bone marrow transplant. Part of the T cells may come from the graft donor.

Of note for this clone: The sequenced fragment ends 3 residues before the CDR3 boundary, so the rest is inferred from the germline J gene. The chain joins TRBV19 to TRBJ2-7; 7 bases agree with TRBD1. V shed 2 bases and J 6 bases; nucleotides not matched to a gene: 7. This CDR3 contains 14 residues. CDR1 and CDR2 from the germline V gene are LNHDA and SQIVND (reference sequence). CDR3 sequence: CASSIKTGEGEQYF. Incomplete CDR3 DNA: TGTGCCAGTAGTATAAAAACAGGGGAAGGCGAG.

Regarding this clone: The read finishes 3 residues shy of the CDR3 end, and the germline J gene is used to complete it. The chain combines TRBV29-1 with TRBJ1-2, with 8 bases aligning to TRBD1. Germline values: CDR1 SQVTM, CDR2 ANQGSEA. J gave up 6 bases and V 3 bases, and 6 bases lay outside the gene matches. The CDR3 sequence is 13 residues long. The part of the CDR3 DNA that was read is TGCAGCGTTGATCGGACAGGGAAGGATGGC. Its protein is CSVDRTGKDG. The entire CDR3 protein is CSVDRTGKDGYTF.

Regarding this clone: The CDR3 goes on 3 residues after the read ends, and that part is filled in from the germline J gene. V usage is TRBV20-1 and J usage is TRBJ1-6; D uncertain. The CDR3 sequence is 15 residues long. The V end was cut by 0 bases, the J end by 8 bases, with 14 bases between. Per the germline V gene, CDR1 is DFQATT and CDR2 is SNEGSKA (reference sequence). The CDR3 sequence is CSARDPRAGDSPLHF. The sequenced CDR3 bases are TGCAGTGCTAGAGATCCCCGGGCCGGGGATTCACCC.

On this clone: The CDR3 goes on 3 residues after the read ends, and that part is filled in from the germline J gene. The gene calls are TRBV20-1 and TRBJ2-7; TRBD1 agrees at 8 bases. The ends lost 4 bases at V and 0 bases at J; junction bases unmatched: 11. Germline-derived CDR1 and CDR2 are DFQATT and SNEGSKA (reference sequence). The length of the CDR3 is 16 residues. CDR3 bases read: TGCAGTGCTACCCTCGCTGGGACAGGACCCTCCTACGAG. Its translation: CSATLAGTGPSYE. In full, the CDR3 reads CSATLAGTGPSYEQYF.

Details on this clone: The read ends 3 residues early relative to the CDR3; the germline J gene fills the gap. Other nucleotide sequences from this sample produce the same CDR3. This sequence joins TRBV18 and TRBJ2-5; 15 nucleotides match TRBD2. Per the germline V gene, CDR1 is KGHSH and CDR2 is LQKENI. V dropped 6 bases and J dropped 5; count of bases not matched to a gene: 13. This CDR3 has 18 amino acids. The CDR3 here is CASSPGLAGGPSLETQYF. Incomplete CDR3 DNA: TGTGCCAGCTCCCCCGGACTAGCGGGAGGGCCGTCGTTGGAGACC.

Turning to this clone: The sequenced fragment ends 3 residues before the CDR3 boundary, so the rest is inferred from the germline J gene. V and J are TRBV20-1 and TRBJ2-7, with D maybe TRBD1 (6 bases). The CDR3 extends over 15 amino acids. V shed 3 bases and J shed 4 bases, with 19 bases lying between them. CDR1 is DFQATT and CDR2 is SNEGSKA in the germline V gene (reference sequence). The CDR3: CSARSPRTARYEQYF. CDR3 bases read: TGCAGTGCTAGGAGTCCAAGGACAGCAAGATACGAG.

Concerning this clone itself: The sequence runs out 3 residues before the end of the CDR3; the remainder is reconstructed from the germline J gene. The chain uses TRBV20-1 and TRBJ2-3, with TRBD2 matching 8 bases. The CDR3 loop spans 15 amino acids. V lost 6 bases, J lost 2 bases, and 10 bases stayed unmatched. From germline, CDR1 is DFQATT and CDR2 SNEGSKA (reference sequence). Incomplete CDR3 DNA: TGCAGTGCGAGGGAAATAGCGGGACACACAGATACG. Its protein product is CSAREIAGHTDT. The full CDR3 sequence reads CSAREIAGHTDTQYF.

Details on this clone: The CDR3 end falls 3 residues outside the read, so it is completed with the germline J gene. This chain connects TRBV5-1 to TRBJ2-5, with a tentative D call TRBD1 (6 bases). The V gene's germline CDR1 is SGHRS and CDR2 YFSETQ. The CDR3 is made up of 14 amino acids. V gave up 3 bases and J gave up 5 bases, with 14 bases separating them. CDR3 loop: CASSSGHGRETQYF. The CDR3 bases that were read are TGCGCCAGCAGCTCGGGACATGGAAGGGAGACC.

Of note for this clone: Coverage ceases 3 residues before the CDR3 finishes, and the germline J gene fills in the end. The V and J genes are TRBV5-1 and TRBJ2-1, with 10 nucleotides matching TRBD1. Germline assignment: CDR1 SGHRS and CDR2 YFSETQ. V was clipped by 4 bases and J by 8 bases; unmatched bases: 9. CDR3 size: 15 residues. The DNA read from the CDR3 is TGCGCCAGCAGCCGGGGGACAGGGGAGGGCCATGAG. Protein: CASSRGTGEGHE. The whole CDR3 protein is CASSRGTGEGHEQFF.

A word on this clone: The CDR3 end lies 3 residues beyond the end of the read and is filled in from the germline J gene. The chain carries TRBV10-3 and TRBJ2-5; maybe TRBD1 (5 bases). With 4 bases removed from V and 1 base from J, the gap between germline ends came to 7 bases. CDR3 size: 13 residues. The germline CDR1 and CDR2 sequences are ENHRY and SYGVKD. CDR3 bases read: TGTGCCATCAGTGGGCAGGGCCAAGAGACC. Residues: CAISGQGQET. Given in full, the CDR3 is CAISGQGQETQYF.

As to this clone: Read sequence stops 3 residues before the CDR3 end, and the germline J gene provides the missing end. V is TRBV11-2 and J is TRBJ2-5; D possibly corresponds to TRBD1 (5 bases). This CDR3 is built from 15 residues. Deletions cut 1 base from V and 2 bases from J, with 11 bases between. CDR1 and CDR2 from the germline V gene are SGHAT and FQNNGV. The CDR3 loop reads CASSLGIGAQETQYF. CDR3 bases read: TGTGCCAGCAGCTTAGGTATAGGGGCGCAAGAGACC.

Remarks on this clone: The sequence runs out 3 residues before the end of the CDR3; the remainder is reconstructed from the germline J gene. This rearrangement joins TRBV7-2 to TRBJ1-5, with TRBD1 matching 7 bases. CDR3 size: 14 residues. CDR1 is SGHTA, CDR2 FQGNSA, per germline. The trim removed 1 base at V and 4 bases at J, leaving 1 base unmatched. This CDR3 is CASSLDRGNQPQHF. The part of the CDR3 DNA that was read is TGTGCCAGCAGCTTAGACAGGGGTAATCAGCCC.

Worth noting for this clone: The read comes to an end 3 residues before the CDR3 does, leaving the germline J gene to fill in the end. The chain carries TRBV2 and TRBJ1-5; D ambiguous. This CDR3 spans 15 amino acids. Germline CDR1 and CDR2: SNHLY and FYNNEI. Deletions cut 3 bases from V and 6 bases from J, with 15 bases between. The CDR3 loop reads CASSELGGSFQPQHF. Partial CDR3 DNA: TGTGCCAGCAGTGAGCTAGGTGGGTCGTTTCAGCCC.

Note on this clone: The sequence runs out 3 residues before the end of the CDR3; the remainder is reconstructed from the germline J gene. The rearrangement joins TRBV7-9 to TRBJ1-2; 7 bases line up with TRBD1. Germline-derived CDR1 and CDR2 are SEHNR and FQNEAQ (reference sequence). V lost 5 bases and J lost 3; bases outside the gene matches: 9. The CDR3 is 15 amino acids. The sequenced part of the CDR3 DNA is TGTGCCAGCAGCAGCGGGACAGCCGGGGACTATGGC. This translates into CASSSGTAGDYG. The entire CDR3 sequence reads CASSSGTAGDYGYTF.

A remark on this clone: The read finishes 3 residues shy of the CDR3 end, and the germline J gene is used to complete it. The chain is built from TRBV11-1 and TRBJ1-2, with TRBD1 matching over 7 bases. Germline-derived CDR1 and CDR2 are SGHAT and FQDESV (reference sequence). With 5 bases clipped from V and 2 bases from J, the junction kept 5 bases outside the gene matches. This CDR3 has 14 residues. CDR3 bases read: TGTGCCAGCAGCGGACAGGCGAAAAACTATGGC. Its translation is CASSGQAKNYG. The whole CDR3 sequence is CASSGQAKNYGYTF.

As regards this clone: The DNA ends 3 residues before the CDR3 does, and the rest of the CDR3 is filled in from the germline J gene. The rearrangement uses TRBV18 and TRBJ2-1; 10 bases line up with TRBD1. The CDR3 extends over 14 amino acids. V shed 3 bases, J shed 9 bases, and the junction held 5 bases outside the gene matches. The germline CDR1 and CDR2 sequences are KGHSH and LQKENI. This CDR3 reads CASSPRDRGLEQFF. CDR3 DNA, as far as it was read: TGTGCCAGCTCACCCAGAGACAGGGGGCTTGAG.

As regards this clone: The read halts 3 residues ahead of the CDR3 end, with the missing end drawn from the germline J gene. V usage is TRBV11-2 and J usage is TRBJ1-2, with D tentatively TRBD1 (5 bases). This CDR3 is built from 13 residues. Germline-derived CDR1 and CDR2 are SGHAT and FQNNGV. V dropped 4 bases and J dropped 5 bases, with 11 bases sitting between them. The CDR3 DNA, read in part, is TGTGCCAGCAGCTGGCCTGGGGGGTATGGC. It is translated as CASSWPGGYG. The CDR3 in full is CASSWPGGYGYTF.

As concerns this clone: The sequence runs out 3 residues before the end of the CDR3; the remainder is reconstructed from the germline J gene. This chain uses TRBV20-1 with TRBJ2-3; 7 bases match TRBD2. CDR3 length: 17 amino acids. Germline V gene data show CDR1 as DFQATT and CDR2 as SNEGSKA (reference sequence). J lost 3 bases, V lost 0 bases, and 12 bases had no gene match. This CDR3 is CSARDRRDYYRTDTQYF. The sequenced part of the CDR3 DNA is TGCAGTGCTAGAGACCGGCGGGACTATTACCGTACAGATACG.

CDR3 DNA, as far as it was read: TGTGCCAGCCTACGGACTAGCGGTAACAATGAG. Its translation: CASLRTSGNNE. The full-length CDR3 reads as CASLRTSGNNEQFF. The chain carries TRBV7-2 and TRBJ2-1, with 10 bases that match TRBD2. Coverage ceases 3 residues before the CDR3 finishes, and the germline J gene fills in the end. Germline V gene data show CDR1 as SGHTA and CDR2 as FQGNSA. This CDR3 is built from 14 residues. V was pared by 8 bases and J by 5 bases, with 6 bases of the junction left unmatched.